This T cell receptor (beta chain) emerged from a study of OX40 agonist ivuxolimab in advanced cancers. Study-level information: Patients took ivuxolimab, an agonistic anti-OX40 (CD134) antibody. A partial response was reached by three patients: one with hepatocellular carcinoma and two with cutaneous melanoma.

The table came from immunoSEQ multiplex PCR; TCRdb's copy has only in-frame clones and leaves some out. The sample records around 50,000 clones, nearly 80% being singletons. Study-level findings and limits: Averaging showed that CD8+ T cells had more expanded clones than CD4+ did. The study observed clonal expansion of CD4+ and CD8+ blood T cells by week 6 at 0.1 to 3.0 mg/kg.

This CDR3 comprises 16 residues. V shed 0 bases and J shed 0 bases, with 9 bases lying between them. CDR1 and CDR2 (germline): KGHSH, LQKENI. On this clone itself: Its antigen remains unknown.

This receptor was obtained from an adult with an advanced solid tumor such as melanoma, head and neck, liver or kidney cancer. The chain couples TRBV18 to TRBJ1-5; D is undetermined. This material consisted of CD4+ or CD8+ T cells sorted from blood, taken in a trial of the OX40 agonist ivuxolimab. This CDR3 reads CASSPPVRDSNQPQHF. The CDR3 DNA follows: TGTGCCAGCTCACCACCGGTACGGGATAGCAATCAGCCCCAGCATTTT. Looking up the rest from reference TRBV18 and TRBJ1-5 gives the full variable domain: NAGVMQNPRHLVRRRGQEARLRCSPMKGHSHVYWYRQLPEEGLKFMVYLQKENIIDESGMPKERFSAEFPKEGPSILRIQQVVRGDSAAYFCASSPPVRDSNQPQHFGDGTRLSIL.